The 26 T cell receptor beta chains listed next were all sequenced from one sample in a study of regulatory T cells in long-lasting Graves disease. Both iRepertoire HTBI primers and Arm-PCR of CDR3 regions were used to build the TCR beta libraries. One entry per CDR3 protein, called by TCRdb with MiXCR from the multiplex PCR reads. The sample shows 500,000 to 700,000 distinct CDR3 sequences, approximately 15% of them seen only once. Time point defined: newly diagnosed GD, antithyroid drugs for less than 3 months. Preparation of the TCR library used RNA extracted from PBMCs. This sample was shared with a second study, whose subject was T cells in Graves' hyperthyroidism and ophthalmopathy.

Material: peripheral blood mononuclear cells (PBMCs), obtained at new diagnosis, from a patient treated with antithyroid drugs. The receptors were gathered from a woman aged 25 to 39 with Graves disease.

This chain links TRBV20-1 with TRBJ2-1; D unresolved. Germline V CDR1 and CDR2: DFQATT, SNEGSKA (reference sequence). V lost 5 bases and J 0 bases, leaving 5 bases between the germline ends. There are 12 residues in the CDR3. CDR3 nucleotide sequence: TGCAGTGCTGCTGACTCCTACAATGAGCAGTTCTTC. Its translation is CSAADSYNEQFF.

V gene TRBV28 combines with J gene TRBJ1-1; tentative D call: TRBD1 (6 bases). The CDR3 spans 15 residues. Trimming took off 3 bases at V and 1 base at J, with 12 bases between the two ends. CDR1 is MDHEN, CDR2 SYDVKM, per germline. As DNA, the CDR3 is TGTGCCAGCAGTTTTGTGTCGGGGGCGAACACTGAAGCTTTCTTT. Protein sequence: CASSFVSGANTEAFF. The whole variable domain, remainder taken from reference TRBV28 and TRBJ1-1, is DVKVTQSSRYLVKRTGEKVFLECVQDMDHENMFWYRQDPGLGLRLIYFSYDVKMKEKGDIPEGYSVSREKKERFSLILESASTNQTSMYLCASSFVSGANTEAFFGQGTRLTVV.

This clonotype was detected many times. This rearrangement joins TRBV2 to TRBJ2-6; D gene ambiguous. Trimming removed 4 bases from V and 1 base from J, with 8 bases in between. Germline CDR1 and CDR2: SNHLY and FYNNEI. The CDR3 is 15 residues long. Here the CDR3 DNA reads TGTGCCAGCAGTGCGCAGAGATCTGGGGCCAACGTCCTGACTTTC. Its protein product is CASSAQRSGANVLTF.

Only a few counts were recorded for this clonotype. This chain connects TRBV24-1 to TRBJ1-2, with a possible D match to TRBD1 (5 bases). In germline, CDR1 is KGHDR, CDR2 SFDVKD. This CDR3 comprises 14 residues. The V gene lost 4 bases and the J gene lost 4 bases, with 12 bases spanning the gap. For the CDR3, the DNA is TGTGCCACCAGTGACCGGGGACCGAGCTATGGCTACACCTTC. Encoded protein: CATSDRGPSYGYTF.

The table lists this clonotype with a few counts. The chain recombines TRBV13 with TRBJ2-3; TRBD1 agrees at 9 bases. The CDR3 has 15 residues. The V gene's germline CDR1 is PRHDT and CDR2 FYEKMQ (reference sequence). The junction had 8 bases not matched to a gene; V was cut back by 5 bases and J by 5 bases. The CDR3 loop is CASSKGQGKGDTQYF. CDR3 DNA: TGTGCCAGCAGCAAAGGACAGGGGAAGGGAGATACGCAGTATTTT.

J is TRBJ2-2 and V is TRBV12-3 or TRBV12-4; D is possibly TRBD1 (6 bases). The V gene lost 6 bases and the J gene lost 4 bases, with 15 bases spanning the gap. The CDR3 is 15 amino acids. CDR3 DNA sequence: TGTGCCAGCAGCAGGGACATTTCGGTCACCGGGGAGCTGTTTTTT. This sequence encodes CASSRDISVTGELFF.

In its sample, this clonotype was seen once. The V and J genes are TRBV6-4 and TRBJ2-1; 8 bases align to TRBD1. J lost 9 bases, V lost 5 bases, and 3 bases had no gene match. Germline V lookup: CDR1 MRHNA, CDR2 SNTAGT. This CDR3 region has 12 residues. CDR3 nucleotide sequence: TGTGCCAGCAGTTACAGGGGGAGTGAGCAGTTCTTC. This translates into CASSYRGSEQFF.

This clonotype was detected a few times. In DNA form, the CDR3 reads TGTGCCAGCAGCAAAGGACAGGGGGCCTATGGCTACACCTTC. Its protein product is CASSKGQGAYGYTF. The chain is built from TRBV9 and TRBJ1-2; 11 bases fit TRBD1. Germline V lookup: CDR1 SGDLS, CDR2 YYNGEE. The CDR3 length is 14 residues. The junction had 3 bases not matched to a gene; V was cut back by 4 bases and J by 4 bases.

This clonotype was seen a handful of times. This chain connects TRBV7-9 to TRBJ2-2, with D uncertain. The CDR3 consists of 15 residues. Trimming shortened V by 7 bases and J by 5 bases, and 17 bases separated the two germline ends. Looked up from germline, CDR1 is SEHNR and CDR2 is FQNEAQ (reference sequence). In DNA form, the CDR3 reads TGTGCCAGCACAAGCTGGGTGGCTTCTACCGGGGAGCTGTTTTTT. It is translated as CASTSWVASTGELFF.

Turning to this clonotype: A far larger clone is a single base away, which makes a read error likely. The genes are TRBV6-1 and TRBJ2-7, with D unresolved. The CDR3 runs 12 residues. Germline V lookup: CDR1 MNHNS, CDR2 SASEGT. CDR3: CAGSEVGYEQYF. The CDR3 DNA reads as TGTGCCGGCAGTGAAGTGGGGTACGAGCAGTACTTC.

Worth noting for this clonotype: A much larger clone sits a single nucleotide away, making a read error possible. The V gene is TRBV12-3 or TRBV12-4, the J gene TRBJ1-1, with a tentative D call TRBD1 (6 bases). Trimming took 5 bases from V and 3 from J, leaving 19 bases between them. This CDR3 contains 16 residues. CDR3 amino acids: CASSRAAGTSYTEAFF. The CDR3 region has the DNA TGTGCCAGCAGTCGCGCGGCCGGGACATCCTACACTGAAGCTTTCTTT.

The chain couples TRBV19 to TRBJ2-7, with TRBD2 matching over 11 bases. The CDR3 spans 17 residues. After removal of 6 bases from V and 2 bases from J, the junction contained 12 bases not matched to a gene. CDR1 is LNHDA and CDR2 is SQIVND in the germline V gene (reference sequence). The CDR3 spells CASRRLAGSSGAYEQYF. In DNA, the CDR3 is TGTGCCAGTAGGAGACTAGCGGGGAGTTCCGGGGCCTACGAGCAGTACTTC. The whole variable domain, filled in from reference TRBV19 and TRBJ2-7, reads DGGITQSPKYLFRKEGQNVTLSCEQNLNHDAMYWYRQDPGQGLRLIYYSQIVNDFQKGDIAEGYSVSREKKESFPLTVTSAQKNPTAFYLCASRRLAGSSGAYEQYFGPGTRLTVT.

V and J are TRBV18 and TRBJ2-7; a possible D gene is TRBD2 (7 bases). Between the trimmed V and J ends, which lost 1 base and 5 bases, there was a span of 9 bases. The CDR3 consists of 13 residues. CDR1 is KGHSH, CDR2 LQKENI, per germline. The CDR3 reads CASSPREGDEQYF. In nucleotides, the CDR3 is TGTGCCAGCTCACCACGGGAGGGGGACGAGCAGTACTTC.

The V call is TRBV9, the J call TRBJ2-7, with D perhaps matching TRBD1 or TRBD2 (6 bases each). V lost 0 bases to trimming and J lost 7 bases, with 11 bases between them. Germline assignment: CDR1 SGDLS and CDR2 YYNGEE. The CDR3 runs 13 residues. The CDR3, as DNA: TGTGCCAGCAGCGTAGATGAGGGGGGAGAGCAGTACTTC. This translates into CASSVDEGGEQYF. Full variable domain (remainder filled in from reference TRBV9 and TRBJ2-7): DSGVTQTPKHLITATGQRVTLRCSPRSGDLSVYWYQQSLDQGLQFLIQYYNGEERAKGNILERFSAQQFPDLHSELNLSSLELGDSALYFCASSVDEGGEQYFGPGTRLTVT.

This clonotype occurred many times. The genes are TRBV27 and TRBJ2-7; D is ambiguous. V was pared by 7 bases and J by 0 bases, with 10 bases between. There are 13 residues in the CDR3. Looked up from germline, CDR1 is MNHEY and CDR2 is SMNVEV (reference sequence). The CDR3 loop reads CASTNYNSYEQYF. The CDR3 DNA is TGTGCCAGCACCAACTACAACTCCTACGAGCAGTACTTC.

In its sample, this clonotype was seen a few times. The gene calls are TRBV19 and TRBJ2-1; 9 positions agree with TRBD2. V shed 3 bases, J shed 4 bases, and the junction held 4 bases outside the gene matches. The germline V gene encodes CDR1 LNHDA and CDR2 SQIVND (reference sequence). CDR3 length equals 15 residues. The CDR3 DNA reads as TGTGCCAGTAGTATGACTGCGGGAGGGTACAATGAGCAGTTCTTC. Translation gives CASSMTAGGYNEQFF.

The CDR3 sequence is CASSDTPGQGANEQFF. Written as DNA, the CDR3 is TGTGCCAGCAGCGACACCCCGGGACAGGGGGCGAATGAGCAGTTCTTC. The V gene is TRBV7-8, the J gene TRBJ2-1, with 12 bases aligning to TRBD1. The J segment lost 7 bases and the V segment lost 5 bases, leaving 9 bases of the junction unmatched. The germline V gene encodes CDR1 SGHVS and CDR2 FQNEAQ. The CDR3 runs 16 residues. Variable domain in full (rest from reference TRBV7-8 and TRBJ2-1): GAGVSQSPRYKVAKRGQDVALRCDPISGHVSLFWYQQALGQGPEFLTYFQNEAQLDKSGLPSDRFFAERPEGSVSTLKIQRTQQEDSAVYLCASSDTPGQGANEQFFGPGTRLTVL.

The chain employs TRBV12-3 or TRBV12-4 and TRBJ1-1; D gene ambiguous. Trimming removed 6 bases at V and 11 bases at J, with 16 bases between. This CDR3 is 12 amino acids long. The DNA for the CDR3 is TGTGCCAGCAGGGATTCGACGGCCCGGGCTTTCTTT. Translating it yields CASRDSTARAFF.

This clonotype was detected a few times. This rearrangement joins TRBV19 to TRBJ1-2; D gene unclear. The CDR3 runs 14 residues. Germline loops: CDR1 LNHDA, CDR2 SQIVND (reference sequence). Trimming cost V 3 bases and J 4 bases, with 12 bases left between them. This CDR3 reads CASSMEWGVYGYTF. In nucleotides, the CDR3 is TGTGCCAGTAGTATGGAGTGGGGAGTCTATGGCTACACCTTC.

The DNA for the CDR3 is TGTGCCAGCAGCTTCCGGACAGATGGGCAGCCCCAGCATTTT. Translation: CASSFRTDGQPQHF. The chain couples TRBV7-2 to TRBJ1-5; possibly TRBD1 for D (6 bases). V lost 3 bases and J lost 7, with 13 bases in between. Germline V gene data show CDR1 as SGHTA and CDR2 as FQGNSA. This CDR3 contains 14 residues.

The CDR3 loop is CSARDSTSGSSYEQYF. The CDR3 bases are TGCAGTGCTAGAGATTCCACTAGCGGGAGCTCCTACGAGCAGTACTTC. The rearrangement uses TRBV20-1 and TRBJ2-7, with TRBD2 identical over 11 bases. V shed 0 bases, J shed 0 bases, and the junction held 4 bases outside the gene matches. The CDR3 length is 16 residues. Germline V gene sequence: CDR1 DFQATT, CDR2 SNEGSKA (reference sequence).

This chain uses TRBV20-1 with TRBJ2-1; TRBD2 is a possible D gene (7 bases). The CDR3 covers 15 residues. Germline CDR1 DFQATT, CDR2 SNEGSKA (reference sequence). The V and J ends lost 5 bases and 4 bases respectively, with 18 bases between them. The CDR3, as DNA: TGCAGTGCTTTCGACCGGGGGGCACATTACAATGAGCAGTTCTTC. Amino acids: CSAFDRGAHYNEQFF.

V usage is TRBV6-1 and J usage is TRBJ2-7; no clear D. CDR1 is MNHNS, CDR2 SASEGT, per germline. Trimming took 8 bases from V and 1 from J, leaving 21 bases between them. The length of the CDR3 is 16 residues. DNA for the CDR3: TGTGCCAGCTCATCCTCGCCTAGAAAGAGTTCCTACGAGCAGTACTTC. Translating it yields CASSSSPRKSSYEQYF.

The chain carries TRBV12-3 or TRBV12-4 and TRBJ1-6; D is unresolved. V was pared by 5 bases and J by 7 bases, with 9 bases between. The CDR3 runs 13 residues. This CDR3 reads CASSPRRNSPLHF. For the CDR3, the DNA is TGTGCCAGCAGTCCCAGGAGAAATTCACCCCTCCACTTT.

The chain uses TRBV5-1 and TRBJ2-2; 8 bases map to TRBD1. Unmatched junction bases numbered 5, after V lost 4 bases and J lost 3 bases. Germline CDR1 reads SGHRS; CDR2 reads YFSETQ. The CDR3 covers 15 residues. The CDR3 sequence is CASSIKQGDTGELFF. The CDR3 DNA is TGCGCCAGCAGCATCAAACAGGGGGACACCGGGGAGCTGTTTTTT.

Note on this clonotype: Since a much larger clone is just one base distant, this may be a read error. The chain employs TRBV11-1 and TRBJ2-7, with a weak D call TRBD2 (6 bases). The CDR3 is made up of 14 amino acids. V was clipped by 6 bases and J by 3 bases, with 15 bases between them. The germline V gene encodes CDR1 SGHAT and CDR2 FQDESV (reference sequence). The CDR3 region has the DNA TGTGCCAGCAGGGGGGGACCGGGGAACTACGAGCAGTACTTC. This gives the protein CASRGGPGNYEQYF.